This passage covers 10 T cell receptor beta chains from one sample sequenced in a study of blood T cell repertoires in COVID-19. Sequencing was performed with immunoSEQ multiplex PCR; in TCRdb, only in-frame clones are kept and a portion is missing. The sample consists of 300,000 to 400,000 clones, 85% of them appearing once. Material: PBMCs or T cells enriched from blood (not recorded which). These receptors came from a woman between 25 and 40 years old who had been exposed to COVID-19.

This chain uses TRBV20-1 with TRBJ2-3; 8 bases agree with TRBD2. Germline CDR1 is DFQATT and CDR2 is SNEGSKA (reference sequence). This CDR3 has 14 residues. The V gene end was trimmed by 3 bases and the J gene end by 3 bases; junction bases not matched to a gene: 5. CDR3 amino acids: CSASQRENTDTQYF. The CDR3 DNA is TGCAGTGCTAGTCAGCGGGAGAATACAGATACGCAGTATTTT.

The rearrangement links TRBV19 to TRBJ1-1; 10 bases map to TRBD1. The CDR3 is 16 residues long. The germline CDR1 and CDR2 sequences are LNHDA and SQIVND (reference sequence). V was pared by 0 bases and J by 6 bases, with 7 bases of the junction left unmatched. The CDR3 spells CASSIEVGTGDAEAFF. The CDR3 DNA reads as TGTGCCAGTAGTATAGAGGTGGGGACAGGGGATGCTGAAGCTTTCTTT.

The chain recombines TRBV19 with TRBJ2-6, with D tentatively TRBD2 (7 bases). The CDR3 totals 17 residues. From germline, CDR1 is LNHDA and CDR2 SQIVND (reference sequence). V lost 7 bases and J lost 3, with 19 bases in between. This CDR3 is CASITRAGAYGANVLTF. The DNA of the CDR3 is TGTGCCAGTATCACCCGGGCGGGGGCTTATGGGGCCAACGTCCTGACTTTC.

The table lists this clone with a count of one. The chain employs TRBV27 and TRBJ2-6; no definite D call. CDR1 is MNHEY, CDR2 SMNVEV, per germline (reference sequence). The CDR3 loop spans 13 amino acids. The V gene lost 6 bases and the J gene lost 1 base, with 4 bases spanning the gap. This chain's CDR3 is CASSPSGANVLTF. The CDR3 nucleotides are TGTGCCAGCAGCCCTTCTGGGGCCAACGTCCTGACTTTC.

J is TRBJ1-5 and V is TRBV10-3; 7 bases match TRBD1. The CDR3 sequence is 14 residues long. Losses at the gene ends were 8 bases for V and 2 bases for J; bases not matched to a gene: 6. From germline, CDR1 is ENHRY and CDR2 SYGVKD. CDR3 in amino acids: CAIGGGYRNQPQHF. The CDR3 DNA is TGTGCCATCGGAGGGGGCTATCGCAATCAGCCCCAGCATTTT.

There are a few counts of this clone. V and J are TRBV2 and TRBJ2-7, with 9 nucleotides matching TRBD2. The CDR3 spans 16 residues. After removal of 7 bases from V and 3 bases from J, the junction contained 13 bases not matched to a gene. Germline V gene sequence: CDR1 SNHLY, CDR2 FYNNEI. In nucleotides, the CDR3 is TGTGCCAGCACCCCAACACCAGCGGGAGGACTCTACGAGCAGTACTTC. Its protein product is CASTPTPAGGLYEQYF.

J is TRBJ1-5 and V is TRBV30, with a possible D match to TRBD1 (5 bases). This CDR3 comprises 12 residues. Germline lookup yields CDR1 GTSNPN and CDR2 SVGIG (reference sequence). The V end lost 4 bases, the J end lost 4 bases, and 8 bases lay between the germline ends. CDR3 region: CAWTRDNQPQHF. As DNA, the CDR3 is TGTGCCTGGACCAGGGATAATCAGCCCCAGCATTTT.

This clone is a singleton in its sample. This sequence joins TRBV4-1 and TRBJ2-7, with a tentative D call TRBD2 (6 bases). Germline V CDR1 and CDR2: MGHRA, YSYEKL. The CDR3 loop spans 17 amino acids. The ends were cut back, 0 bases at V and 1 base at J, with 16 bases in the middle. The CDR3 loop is CASSQDRGGGLSYEQYF. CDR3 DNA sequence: TGCGCCAGCAGCCAAGATCGTGGGGGAGGCCTTTCCTACGAGCAGTACTTC.

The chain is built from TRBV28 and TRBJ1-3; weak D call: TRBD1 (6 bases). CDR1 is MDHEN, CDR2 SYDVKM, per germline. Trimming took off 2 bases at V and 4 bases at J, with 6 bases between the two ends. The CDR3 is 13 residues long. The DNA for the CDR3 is TGTGCCAGCAGTTTAGGACAGGGAAACACCATATATTTT. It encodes CASSLGQGNTIYF. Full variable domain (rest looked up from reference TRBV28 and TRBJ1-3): DVKVTQSSRYLVKRTGEKVFLECVQDMDHENMFWYRQDPGLGLRLIYFSYDVKMKEKGDIPEGYSVSREKKERFSLILESASTNQTSMYLCASSLGQGNTIYFGEGSWLTVV.

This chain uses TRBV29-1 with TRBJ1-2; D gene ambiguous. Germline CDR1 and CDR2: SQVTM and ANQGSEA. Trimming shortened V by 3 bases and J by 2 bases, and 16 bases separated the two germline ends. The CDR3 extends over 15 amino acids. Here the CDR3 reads CSVDLSVGDNYGYTF. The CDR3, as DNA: TGCAGCGTTGATCTTTCCGTCGGAGACAACTATGGCTACACCTTC.